The count of the clone carrying this TCR beta chain is one. Its antigen is not identified. TCRdb re-derived calls from the reads in MiXCR, one entry per CDR3 protein. The table lists approximately 310,000 distinct CDR3 sequences, 20% to 25% of them singletons. The data belong to a study of T cell repertoires in cytomegalovirus infection. Across the study: It can be stated that public TCR beta signatures indicated CMV infection as well as a matching HLA type. Study results and caveats: Carriage of CMV together with the relevant HLA was identifiable through cumulative public TCR beta family frequency.

With 4 bases clipped from V and 3 bases from J, the junction kept 10 bases outside the gene matches. The CDR3 totals 17 residues. Sequenced material: cultured PBMCs, taken from culture after CMV antigen stimulation. The chain joins TRBV12-3 or TRBV12-4 to TRBJ1-5, with 9 bases matching TRBD1. The receptor's source is a human donor in good health (CMV status not recorded). Some clones in this sample may be carry-over from other donors' samples. The CDR3 here is CASSSRGTGTLNQPQHF. The CDR3 coding sequence is TGTGCCAGCAGTTCCAGGGGGACAGGGACCCTCAATCAGCCCCAGCATTTT.